This paragraph reports one T cell receptor (beta chain). The data originate from a study of Ad26.COV2.S vaccination and SARS-CoV-2 variants. The wider study: Ad26.COV2.S was injected intramuscularly once or twice, 56 days apart.

CDR1 is SGHNT and CDR2 is YYREEE in the germline V gene (reference sequence). The CDR3 has 14 amino acids. Trimming removed 4 bases at V and 0 bases at J, with 8 bases between. Stated treatment: roughly 18 received Ad26.COV2.S at low or high dose, single or two shots; several received placebo; per-sample allocation not given. The samples date from day 63 after the first vaccine or placebo injection. Generated by immunoSEQ multiplex PCR, the TCRdb table keeps only in-frame clones and is missing some. The table includes around 250,000 clones, 70% to 90% detected once. The source was peripheral blood, collected in a trial of Ad26.COV2.S vaccine versus placebo. The clonotype was recovered from a person aged 18 to 65 who received the Ad26.COV2.S COVID-19 vaccine or a placebo. This chain joins TRBV5-4 and TRBJ1-3; tentatively, D is TRBD1 (5 bases). In DNA, the CDR3 is TGTGCCAGCAGCCCGGGGGGCTCTGGAAACACCATATATTTT. It is translated as CASSPGGSGNTIYF.